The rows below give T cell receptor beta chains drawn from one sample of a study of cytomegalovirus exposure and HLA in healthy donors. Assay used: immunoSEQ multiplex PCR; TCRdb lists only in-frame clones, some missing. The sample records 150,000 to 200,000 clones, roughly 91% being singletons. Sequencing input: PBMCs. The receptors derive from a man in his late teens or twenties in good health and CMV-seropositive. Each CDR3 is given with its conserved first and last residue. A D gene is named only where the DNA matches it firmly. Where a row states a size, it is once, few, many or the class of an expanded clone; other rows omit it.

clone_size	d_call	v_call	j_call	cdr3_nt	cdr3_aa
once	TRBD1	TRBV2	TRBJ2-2	TGTGCCAGCAGGCAAGGGGGCGCGGGCACCGGGGAGCTGTTTTTT	CASRQGGAGTGELFF
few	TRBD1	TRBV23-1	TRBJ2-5	TGCGCCAGCAGTCAATCGGACAGGGGGCAAGAGACCCAGTACTTC	CASSQSDRGQETQYF
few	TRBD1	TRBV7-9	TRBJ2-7	TGTGCCAGCAGCCCCCGGGACAGATCCTACGAGCAGTACTTC	CASSPRDRSYEQYF
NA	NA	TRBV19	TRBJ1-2	TGTGCCAGTAGTATTCAAGGGCAGGGCTATGGCTACACCTTC	CASSIQGQGYGYTF
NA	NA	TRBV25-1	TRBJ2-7	TGTGCCAGCAGTGAATGGGCAGTAGACGAGCAGTACTTC	CASSEWAVDEQYF
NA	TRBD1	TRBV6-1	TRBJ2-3	TGTGCCAGCAGTGCCGGGACAGGGGGCTTGGATACGCAGTATTTT	CASSAGTGGLDTQYF
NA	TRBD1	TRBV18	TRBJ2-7	TGTGCCAGCTCACCACGATTTGGACAGGGCTCTAGCGAGCAGTACTTC	CASSPRFGQGSSEQYF
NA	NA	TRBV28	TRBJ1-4	TGTGCCAGCAGGTTGGGGGCATCTTATGAAAAACTGTTTTTT	CASRLGASYEKLFF
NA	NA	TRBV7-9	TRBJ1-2	TGTGCCAGCAGCTTTAACACGGGGGGCCCCTATCCTGTATATGGCTACACCTTC	CASSFNTGGPYPVYGYTF
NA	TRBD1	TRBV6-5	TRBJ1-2	TGTGCCACAACAGACAGGGGATCAAGCTATGGCTACACCTTC	CATTDRGSSYGYTF
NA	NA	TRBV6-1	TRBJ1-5	TGTGCCAGCAGTCGGGGAAATGGCAATCAGCCCCAGCATTTT	CASSRGNGNQPQHF
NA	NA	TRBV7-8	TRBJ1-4	TGTGCCAGCAGCCGAGAGGCTGACGGTGGTGAAAAACTGTTTTTT	CASSREADGGEKLFF
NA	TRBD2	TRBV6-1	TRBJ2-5	TGTGCCAGCAGGGGACTAGGGGGGAGTGTAGAGACCCAGTACTTC	CASRGLGGSVETQYF
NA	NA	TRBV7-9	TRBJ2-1	TGTGCCAGCAGCTTAGCCGGGGGATTTGGGAATGAGCAGTTCTTC	CASSLAGGFGNEQFF
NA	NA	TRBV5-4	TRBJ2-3	TGTGCCAGCAGCTTAGTTGGAGGAGATACGCAGTATTTT	CASSLVGGDTQYF
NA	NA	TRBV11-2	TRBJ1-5	TGTGCCAGCAGCCCCGGGGACAATCAGCCCCAGCATTTT	CASSPGDNQPQHF
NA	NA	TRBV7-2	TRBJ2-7	TGTGCCAGCAACTCCAGGGCAGGCTCCTACGAGCAGTACTTC	CASNSRAGSYEQYF
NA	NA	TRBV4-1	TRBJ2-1	TGCGCCAGCAGCCAACCGGACAGGAGGGATGAGCAGTTCTTC	CASSQPDRRDEQFF
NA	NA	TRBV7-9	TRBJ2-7	TGTGCCAGCAGCTTAGGAGTAACCTACGAGCAGTACTTC	CASSLGVTYEQYF
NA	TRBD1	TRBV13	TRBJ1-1	TGTGCCAGCAGCTCGGACAGGAGGTCTCGGTACACTGAAGCTTTCTTT	CASSSDRRSRYTEAFF
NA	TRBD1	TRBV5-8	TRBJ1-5	TGTGCCAGCAGCATAGAGACAGGGTTGGGCAATCAGCCCCAGCATTTT	CASSIETGLGNQPQHF
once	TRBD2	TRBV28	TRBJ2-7	TGTGCCAGCAGTTCGAGGCTAGCGGGCGCCTACGAGCAGTACTTC	CASSSRLAGAYEQYF
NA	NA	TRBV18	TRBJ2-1	TGTGCCAGCTCTCCCGGGACTTCTAATGAGCAGTTCTTC	CASSPGTSNEQFF
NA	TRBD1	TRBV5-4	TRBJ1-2	TGTGCCAGCATAGGACAGGGGCGGACTGGCTACACCTTC	CASIGQGRTGYTF
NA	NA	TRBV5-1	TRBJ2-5	TGCGCCAGCAGCTTGGGAGGGGGAGCGACAGAGACCCAGTACTTC	CASSLGGGATETQYF
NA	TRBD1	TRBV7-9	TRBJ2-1	TGTGCCAGCAGCTCACTCACGGGACAGAGCTCCTACAATGAGCAGTTCTTC	CASSSLTGQSSYNEQFF
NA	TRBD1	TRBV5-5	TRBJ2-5	TGTGCCAGCAGACCGACAGGGGTGGAGACCCAGTACTTC	CASRPTGVETQYF
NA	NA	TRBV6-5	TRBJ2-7	TGTGCCAGCAGTTACGCTACGAGCCTCGAGCAGTACTTC	CASSYATSLEQYF
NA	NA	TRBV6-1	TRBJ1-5	TGTGCCAGCACGGGACTCCGGAGCAATCAGCCCCAGCATTTT	CASTGLRSNQPQHF
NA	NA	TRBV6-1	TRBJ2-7	TGTGCCAGCAGTGGATTTTGGCAGGGCTACGAGCAGTACTTC	CASSGFWQGYEQYF
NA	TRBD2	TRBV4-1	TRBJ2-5	TGCGCCAGCAGCCTCAAAAGCTGGGGACTAGCGGGAGGGCCATCGGCAGAGACCCAGTACTTC	CASSLKSWGLAGGPSAETQYF
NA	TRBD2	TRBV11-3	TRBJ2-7	TGTGCCAGCAGCTTAGGCGGGAGCTACGAGCAGTACTTC	CASSLGGSYEQYF
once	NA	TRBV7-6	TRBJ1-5	TGTGCCAGCAGCGTGTCCCCGTCTCAGCCCCAGCATTTT	CASSVSPSQPQHF
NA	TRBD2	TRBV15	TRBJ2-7	TGTGCCACCAGCGCGGGGAGACTAGCGGGAGATGAGCAGTACTTC	CATSAGRLAGDEQYF
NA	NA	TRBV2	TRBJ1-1	TGTGCCAGCGCTTCGGGGGGGAACATTATGAAAGCTTTCTTT	CASASGGNIMKAFF
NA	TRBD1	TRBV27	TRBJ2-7	TGTGCCAGCAGTTTGGTTTGGACAGGGGGAATCTACGAGCAGTACTTC	CASSLVWTGGIYEQYF
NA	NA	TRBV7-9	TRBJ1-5	TGTGCCAGCAGCTTTCAGGGTAGCAATCAGCCCCAGCATTTT	CASSFQGSNQPQHF
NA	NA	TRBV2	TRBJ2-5	TGTGCCAGCAGTACCAATGCCCCCGTGGGGCGCGGAGAGACCCAGTACTTC	CASSTNAPVGRGETQYF
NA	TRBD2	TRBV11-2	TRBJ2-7	TGTGCCAGCAGCTTAGTGGATAGGGGAGGGACTCAGTACTTC	CASSLVDRGGTQYF
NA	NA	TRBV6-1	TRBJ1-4	TGTGCCAGCAGTGAACCTCGTACCGGGGAGGGCCGGACTGAAAAACTGTTTTTT	CASSEPRTGEGRTEKLFF